Presented here are 19 T cell receptor beta chains from one specimen sequenced in a study of radiotherapy plus CTLA-4 blockade in lung cancer. This table comes from immunoSEQ multiplex PCR, and its TCRdb copy is limited to in-frame clones, with some not included. Of tens of thousands of clones detected, around 87% appear once; the ten largest clones hold 16%. The sequenced sample was peripheral blood, obtained from a patient treated with radiotherapy plus ipilimumab. The receptors were sampled from a human donor with non-small cell lung cancer that progressed on radiotherapy plus ipilimumab.

V is TRBV5-1 and J is TRBJ2-1, with TRBD2 matching 15 bases. Looked up from germline, CDR1 is SGHRS and CDR2 is YFSETQ. The CDR3 has 17 residues. V was clipped by 4 bases and J by 8 bases; unmatched bases: 10. As DNA, the CDR3 is TGCGCCAGCAGCAGCCGAATAGGACTAGCGGGAGGGGATGAGCAGTTCTTC. It translates to CASSSRIGLAGGDEQFF.

V gene TRBV7-3 combines with J gene TRBJ2-1; TRBD2 matches 9 bases. The junction had 11 bases not matched to a gene; V was cut back by 2 bases and J by 9 bases. The CDR3 is 16 amino acids. From germline, CDR1 is SGHTA and CDR2 FQGTGA. The CDR3 coding sequence is TGTGCCAGCAGCTTAGAGCGAGGCGGGGGGGCCGGTGAGCAGTTCTTC. The encoded protein is CASSLERGGGAGEQFF.

The CDR3 loop is CASSPRGGVGDTQYF. As DNA, the CDR3 is TGTGCCAGCAGCCCCCGCGGTGGGGTAGGAGATACGCAGTATTTT. J is TRBJ2-3 and V is TRBV4-2; D is uncertain. Trimming removed 4 bases from V and 5 bases from J, with 16 bases in between. The CDR3 extends over 15 amino acids. Germline V lookup: CDR1 LGHNA, CDR2 YNFKEQ.

This chain joins TRBV5-1 and TRBJ2-7; TRBD1 might be the D (5 bases). The germline V gene encodes CDR1 SGHRS and CDR2 YFSETQ. The length of the CDR3 is 12 residues. With 3 bases removed from V and 6 bases from J, the gap between germline ends came to 10 bases. CDR3: CASSSGFPEQYF. CDR3 DNA: TGCGCCAGCAGCTCAGGGTTTCCCGAGCAGTACTTC.

The chain has TRBV7-2 and TRBJ2-2; the D is unclear. The CDR3 totals 14 residues. The V end was cut by 5 bases, the J end by 3 bases, with 10 bases between. The germline V gene encodes CDR1 SGHTA and CDR2 FQGNSA. CDR3 sequence (DNA): TGTGCCAGCAGCACCGCTTGGGACACCGGGGAGCTGTTTTTT. Translation gives CASSTAWDTGELFF.

The chain uses TRBV9 and TRBJ2-1; D perhaps matches TRBD1 (6 bases). The V gene's germline CDR1 is SGDLS and CDR2 YYNGEE. The CDR3 is 15 residues long. V lost 1 base, J lost 6 bases, and 14 bases lay in between. This CDR3 is CASSVLQGTFNEQFF. CDR3 DNA: TGTGCCAGCAGCGTACTACAGGGAACTTTCAATGAGCAGTTCTTC.

The chain combines TRBV19 with TRBJ2-1; TRBD2 might be the D (6 bases). CDR3 length: 15 residues. Trimming removed 4 bases from V and 7 bases from J, with 17 bases in between. Looked up from germline, CDR1 is LNHDA and CDR2 is SQIVND (reference sequence). The CDR3 bases are TGTGCCAGTAGTACAGGGACGGGACTTAGGAATGAGCAGTTCTTC. This sequence encodes CASSTGTGLRNEQFF.

V gene TRBV2 combines with J gene TRBJ1-1, with D tentatively TRBD1 (5 bases). CDR1 is SNHLY, CDR2 FYNNEI, per germline. The CDR3 extends over 13 amino acids. Trimming shortened V by 4 bases and J by 4 bases, and 10 bases separated the two germline ends. The CDR3 DNA reads TGTGCCAGCAGTGCTGGGGGAAGCACTGAAGCTTTCTTT. This sequence encodes CASSAGGSTEAFF.

The rearrangement joins TRBV5-1 to TRBJ1-1; the match to TRBD1 covers 7 bases. The junction had 7 bases not matched to a gene; V was cut back by 4 bases and J by 1 base. This CDR3 region has 15 residues. Germline V gives CDR1 SGHRS, CDR2 YFSETQ. The CDR3 here is CASSDPQGPNTEAFF. DNA for the CDR3: TGCGCCAGCAGCGACCCACAGGGGCCGAACACTGAAGCTTTCTTT.

In this sample, this clone turned up a few times. For the CDR3, the DNA is TGTGCCAGCAGCTTAGATTCCAGGGGCAGCCTTTATGGCTACACCTTC. Translated: CASSLDSRGSLYGYTF. This chain links TRBV7-2 with TRBJ1-2; possibly TRBD1 for D (6 bases). This CDR3 is 16 amino acids long. The germline V gene has CDR1 SGHTA and CDR2 FQGNSA. V lost 1 base to trimming and J lost 5 bases, with 17 bases between them.

This clone has only a few counts. V gene TRBV21-1 combines with J gene TRBJ1-1; the table assigns TRBD1, which was not confirmed against the DNA. TRBV21-1 constitutes a pseudogene. This CDR3 has 16 residues. CDR3 nucleotides: TGTGCCAGCAGCAAGAAGGACAGGAAAATGAACACTGAAGCTTTCTTT. It is translated as CASSKKDRKMNTEAFF.

V gene TRBV7-6 combines with J gene TRBJ1-1; the D is unclear. V was trimmed by 5 bases and J by 8 bases, leaving 27 bases between them. CDR1 is SGHVS and CDR2 is FNYEAQ in the germline V gene. The CDR3 is 17 residues long. The CDR3 DNA reads as TGTGCCAGCAGCGATCGGCCAGGCGATTCGCGTTTACACGAAGCTTTCTTT. Translation: CASSDRPGDSRLHEAFF.

J is TRBJ1-3 and V is TRBV7-2; D perhaps matches TRBD1 (6 bases). Germline CDR1 is SGHTA and CDR2 is FQGNSA. The CDR3 consists of 16 residues. The V gene lost 1 base and the J gene lost 2 bases, with 12 bases spanning the gap. CDR3 bases: TGTGCCAGCAGCTTAGTAGGCAGGGGTGCTGGAAACACCATATATTTT. The encoded protein is CASSLVGRGAGNTIYF.

CDR3 region: CSVRDGTYEQYF. CDR3 bases: TGCAGCGTTAGGGACGGGACCTACGAGCAGTACTTC. V and J are TRBV29-1 and TRBJ2-7, with D perhaps given as TRBD1 or TRBD2 (5 bases each). Germline CDR1 is SQVTM and CDR2 is ANQGSEA. V lost 5 bases and J 2 bases, leaving 10 bases between the germline ends. This CDR3 has 12 amino acids.

The chain links TRBV5-1 to TRBJ2-2, with D perhaps TRBD1 (5 bases). The V gene's germline CDR1 is SGHRS and CDR2 YFSETQ. The CDR3 has 16 amino acids. Trimming pared 1 base from V and 0 bases from J, leaving 10 bases between. The CDR3 sequence: CASSLTGVPNTGELFF. The CDR3 DNA is TGCGCCAGCAGCTTGACAGGCGTCCCGAACACCGGGGAGCTGTTTTTT.

The chain employs TRBV4-1 and TRBJ2-7, with 9 positions matching TRBD2. Germline trimming cut 2 bases from V and 2 bases from J; bases unmatched to any gene: 10. Germline assignment: CDR1 MGHRA and CDR2 YSYEKL. This CDR3 is 17 amino acids long. CDR3 region: CASSQLSSLAGTYEQYF. The CDR3 DNA reads TGCGCCAGCAGCCAATTATCATCGCTAGCGGGGACCTACGAGCAGTACTTC.

The V gene is TRBV5-1, the J gene TRBJ1-2; 8 positions match TRBD1. The CDR3 totals 19 residues. V trimming: 2 bases; J trimming: 7 bases; junction bases outside the gene matches: 22. CDR1 is SGHRS and CDR2 is YFSETQ in the germline V gene. The DNA of the CDR3 is TGCGCCAGCAGCTTCGCACGGCTATGGGACAGGTCCTTACGGAGTGGCTACACCTTC. Translated: CASSFARLWDRSLRSGYTF.

The V and J genes are TRBV4-3 and TRBJ1-1; 7 bases match TRBD1. CDR1 and CDR2 from the germline V gene are LGHNA and YSLEER. Trimming at V came to 2 bases and at J to 1 base, leaving 4 bases not matched to a gene. The CDR3 runs 15 residues. The CDR3 bases are TGCGCCAGCAGCCAACCGGGACAGCGGAACACTGAAGCTTTCTTT. It codes for CASSQPGQRNTEAFF.

The chain employs TRBV4-1 and TRBJ2-7, with a possible D match to TRBD1 (7 bases). The germline V gene encodes CDR1 MGHRA and CDR2 YSYEKL. V dropped 3 bases and J dropped 4 bases, with 16 bases sitting between them. The CDR3 has 15 residues. In nucleotides, the CDR3 is TGCGCCAGCAGCCAGAGACAGGGAGGAGGGTACGAGCAGTACTTC. It encodes CASSQRQGGGYEQYF.